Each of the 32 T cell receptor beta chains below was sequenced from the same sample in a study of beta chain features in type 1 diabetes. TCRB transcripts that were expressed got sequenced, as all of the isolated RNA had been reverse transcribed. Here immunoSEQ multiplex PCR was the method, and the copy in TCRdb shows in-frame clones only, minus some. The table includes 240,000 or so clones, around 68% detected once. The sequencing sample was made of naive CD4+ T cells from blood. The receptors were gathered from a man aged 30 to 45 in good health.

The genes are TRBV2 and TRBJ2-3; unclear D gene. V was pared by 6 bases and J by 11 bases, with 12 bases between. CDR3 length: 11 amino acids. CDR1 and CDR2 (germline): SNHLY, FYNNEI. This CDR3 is CASRATRMQYF. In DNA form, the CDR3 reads TGTGCCAGCAGAGCCACCCGGATGCAGTATTTT.

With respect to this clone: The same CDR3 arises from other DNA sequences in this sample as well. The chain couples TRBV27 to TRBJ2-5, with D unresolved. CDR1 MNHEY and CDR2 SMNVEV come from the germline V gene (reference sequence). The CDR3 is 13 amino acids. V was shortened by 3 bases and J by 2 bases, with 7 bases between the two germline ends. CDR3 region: CASSFGRQETQYF. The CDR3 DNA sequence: TGTGCCAGCAGTTTCGGCAGACAAGAGACCCAGTACTTC.

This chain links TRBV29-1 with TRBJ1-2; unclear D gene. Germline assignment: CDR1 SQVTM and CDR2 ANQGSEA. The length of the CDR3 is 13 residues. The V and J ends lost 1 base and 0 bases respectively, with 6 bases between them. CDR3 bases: TGCAGCGTTGAAGTCTCTACTAACTATGGCTACACCTTC. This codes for CSVEVSTNYGYTF. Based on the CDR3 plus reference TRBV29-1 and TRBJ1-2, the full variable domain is SAVISQKPSRDICQRGTSLTIQCQVDSQVTMMFWYRQQPGQSLTLIATANQGSEATYESGFVIDKFPISRPNLTFSTLTVSNMSPEDSSIYLCSVEVSTNYGYTFGSGTRLTVV.

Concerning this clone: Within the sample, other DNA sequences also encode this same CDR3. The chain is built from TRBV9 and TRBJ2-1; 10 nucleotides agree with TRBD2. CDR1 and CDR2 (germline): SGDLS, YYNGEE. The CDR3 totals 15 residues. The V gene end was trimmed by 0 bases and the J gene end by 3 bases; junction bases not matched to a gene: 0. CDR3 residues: CASSVGLAGYNEQFF. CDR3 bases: TGTGCCAGCAGCGTAGGACTAGCGGGCTACAATGAGCAGTTCTTC.

CDR3 coding DNA: TGTGCCAGCAGCTCGCTGGACTGGGGAGGAAAACTGTTTTTT. This sequence encodes CASSSLDWGGKLFF. The V and J genes are TRBV7-9 and TRBJ1-4; D unresolved. Germline CDR1 SEHNR, CDR2 FQNEAQ (reference sequence). The V gene lost 4 bases and the J gene lost 10 bases, with 16 bases spanning the gap. This CDR3 region has 14 residues. The entire variable domain, with the rest obtained from reference TRBV7-9 and TRBJ1-4, is as follows: DTGVSQNPRHKITKRGQNVTFRCDPISEHNRLYWYRQTLGQGPEFLTYFQNEAQLEKSRLLSDRFSAERPKGSFSTLEIQRTEQGDSAMYLCASSSLDWGGKLFFGSGTQLSVL.

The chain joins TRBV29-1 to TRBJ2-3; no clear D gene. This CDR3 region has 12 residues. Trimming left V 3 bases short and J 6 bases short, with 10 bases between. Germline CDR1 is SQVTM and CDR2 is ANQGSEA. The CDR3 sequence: CSVEKTSDTQYF. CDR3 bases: TGCAGCGTTGAGAAGACGTCCGATACGCAGTATTTT.

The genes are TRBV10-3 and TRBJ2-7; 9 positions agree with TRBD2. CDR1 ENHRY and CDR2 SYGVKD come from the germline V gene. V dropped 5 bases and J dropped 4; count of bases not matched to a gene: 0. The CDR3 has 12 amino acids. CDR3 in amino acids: CAISSGGYEQYF. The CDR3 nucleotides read TGTGCCATCAGTAGCGGGGGGTACGAGCAGTACTTC.

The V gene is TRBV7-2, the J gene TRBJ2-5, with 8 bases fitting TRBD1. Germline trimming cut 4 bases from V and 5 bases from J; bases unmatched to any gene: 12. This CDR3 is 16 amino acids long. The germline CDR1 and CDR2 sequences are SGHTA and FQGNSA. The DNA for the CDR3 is TGTGCCAGCAGCTGGTTAGGCAGGACAGGGACGGAGACCCAGTACTTC. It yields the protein CASSWLGRTGTETQYF. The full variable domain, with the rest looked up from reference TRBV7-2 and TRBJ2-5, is GAGVSQSPSNKVTEKGKDVELRCDPISGHTALYWYRQSLGQGLEFLIYFQGNSAPDKSGLPSDRFSAERTGGSVSTLTIQRTQQEDSAVYLCASSWLGRTGTETQYFGPGTRLLVL.

Here the CDR3 reads CASSAVTSGYNEQFF. The CDR3, as DNA: TGTGCCAGCAGCGCTGTGACTAGCGGGTACAATGAGCAGTTCTTC. The chain links TRBV5-4 to TRBJ2-1; TRBD2 matches 10 bases. Looked up from germline, CDR1 is SGHNT and CDR2 is YYREEE (reference sequence). V lost 4 bases and J lost 4; bases outside the gene matches: 5. There are 15 residues in the CDR3.

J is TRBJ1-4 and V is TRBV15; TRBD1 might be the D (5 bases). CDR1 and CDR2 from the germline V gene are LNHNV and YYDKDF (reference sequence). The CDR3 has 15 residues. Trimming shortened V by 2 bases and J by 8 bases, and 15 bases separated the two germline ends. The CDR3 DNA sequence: TGTGCCACCAGCAGATCCCTCTCGGGGGTGGAAAAACTGTTTTTT. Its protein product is CATSRSLSGVEKLFF. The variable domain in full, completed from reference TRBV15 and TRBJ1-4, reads DAMVIQNPRYQVTQFGKPVTLSCSQTLNHNVMYWYQQKSSQAPKLLFHYYDKDFNNEADTPDNFQSRRPNTSFCFLDIRSPGLGDTAMYLCATSRSLSGVEKLFFGSGTQLSVL.

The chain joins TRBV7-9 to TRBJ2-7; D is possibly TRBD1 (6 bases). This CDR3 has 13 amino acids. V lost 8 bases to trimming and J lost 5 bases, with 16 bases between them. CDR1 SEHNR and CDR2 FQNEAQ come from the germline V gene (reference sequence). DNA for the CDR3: TGTGCCAGCGCGGACAGCGAGTGGGACGAGCAGTACTTC. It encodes CASADSEWDEQYF.

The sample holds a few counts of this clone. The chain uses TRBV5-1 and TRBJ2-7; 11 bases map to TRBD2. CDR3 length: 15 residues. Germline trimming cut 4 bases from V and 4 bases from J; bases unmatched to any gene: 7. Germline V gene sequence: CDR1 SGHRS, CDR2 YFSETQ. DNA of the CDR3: TGCGCCAGCAGCCCCCAGACTAGCGGGATTTACGAGCAGTACTTC. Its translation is CASSPQTSGIYEQYF.

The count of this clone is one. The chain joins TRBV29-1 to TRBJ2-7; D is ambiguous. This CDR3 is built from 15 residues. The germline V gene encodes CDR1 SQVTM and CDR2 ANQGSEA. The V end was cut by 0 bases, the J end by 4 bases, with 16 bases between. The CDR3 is CSVEDINKPPYEQYF. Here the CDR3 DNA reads TGCAGCGTTGAAGACATCAACAAACCCCCATACGAGCAGTACTTC.

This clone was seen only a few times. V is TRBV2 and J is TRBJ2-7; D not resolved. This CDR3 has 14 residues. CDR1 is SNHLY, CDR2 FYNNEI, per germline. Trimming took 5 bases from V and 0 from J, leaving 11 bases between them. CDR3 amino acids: CASSLRETSYEQYF. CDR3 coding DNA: TGTGCCAGCAGTCTGAGAGAGACCTCCTACGAGCAGTACTTC.

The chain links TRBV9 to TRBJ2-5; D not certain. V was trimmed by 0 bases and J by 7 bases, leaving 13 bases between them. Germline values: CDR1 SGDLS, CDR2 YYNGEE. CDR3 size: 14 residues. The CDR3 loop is CASSVEGSKSTQYF. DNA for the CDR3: TGTGCCAGCAGCGTAGAGGGCAGCAAATCGACCCAGTACTTC.

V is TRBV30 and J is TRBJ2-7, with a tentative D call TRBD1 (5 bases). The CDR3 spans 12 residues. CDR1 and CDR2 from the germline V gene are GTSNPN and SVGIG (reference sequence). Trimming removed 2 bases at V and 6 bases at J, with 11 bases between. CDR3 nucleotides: TGTGCCTGGAGTTCAGGGTATGGCGAGCAGTACTTC. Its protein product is CAWSSGYGEQYF.

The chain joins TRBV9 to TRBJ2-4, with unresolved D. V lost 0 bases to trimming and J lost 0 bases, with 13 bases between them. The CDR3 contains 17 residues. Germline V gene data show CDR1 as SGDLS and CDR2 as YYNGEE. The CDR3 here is CASSVDGLDGAKNIQYF. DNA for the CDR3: TGTGCCAGCAGCGTAGATGGTCTAGACGGAGCCAAAAACATTCAGTACTTC.

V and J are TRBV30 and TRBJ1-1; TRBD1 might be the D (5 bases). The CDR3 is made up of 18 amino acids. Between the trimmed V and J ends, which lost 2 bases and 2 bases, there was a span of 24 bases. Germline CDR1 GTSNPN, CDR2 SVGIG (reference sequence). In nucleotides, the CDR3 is TGTGCCTGGAGTAGGTGGCAGGGTGAATCTTCCGGAAACACTGAAGCTTTCTTT. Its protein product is CAWSRWQGESSGNTEAFF.

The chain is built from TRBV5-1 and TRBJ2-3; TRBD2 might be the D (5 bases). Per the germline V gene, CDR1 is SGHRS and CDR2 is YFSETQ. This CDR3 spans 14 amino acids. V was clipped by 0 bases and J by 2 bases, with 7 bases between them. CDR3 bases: TGCGCCAGCAGCTTGGGACGGGACACAGATACGCAGTATTTT. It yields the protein CASSLGRDTDTQYF.

The CDR3, as DNA: TGTGCCAGCAGCTTACGGACCTTAGGCTACGAGCAGTACTTC. Its protein product is CASSLRTLGYEQYF. The J gene is TRBJ2-7, the V gene TRBV7-2, with unresolved D. Germline CDR1 is SGHTA and CDR2 is FQGNSA. The CDR3 runs to 14 residues. V lost 2 bases to trimming and J lost 3 bases, with 11 bases between them.

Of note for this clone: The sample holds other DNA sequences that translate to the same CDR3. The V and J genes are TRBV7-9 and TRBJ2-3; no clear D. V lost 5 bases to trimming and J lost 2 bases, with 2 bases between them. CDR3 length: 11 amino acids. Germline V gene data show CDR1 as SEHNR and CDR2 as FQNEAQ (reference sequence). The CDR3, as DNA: TGTGCCAGCAGCCCCACAGATACGCAGTATTTT. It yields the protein CASSPTDTQYF.

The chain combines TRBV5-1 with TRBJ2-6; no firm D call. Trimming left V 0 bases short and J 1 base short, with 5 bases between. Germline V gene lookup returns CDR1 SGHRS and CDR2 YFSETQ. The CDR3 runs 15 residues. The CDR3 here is CASSLVTSGANVLTF. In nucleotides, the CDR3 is TGCGCCAGCAGCTTGGTTACTTCTGGGGCCAACGTCCTGACTTTC.

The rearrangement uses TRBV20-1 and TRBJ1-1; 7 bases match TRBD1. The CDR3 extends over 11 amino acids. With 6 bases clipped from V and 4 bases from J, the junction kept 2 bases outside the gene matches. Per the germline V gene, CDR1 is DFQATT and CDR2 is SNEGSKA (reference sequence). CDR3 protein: CSATGATEAFF. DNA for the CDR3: TGCAGTGCCACAGGGGCCACTGAAGCTTTCTTT.

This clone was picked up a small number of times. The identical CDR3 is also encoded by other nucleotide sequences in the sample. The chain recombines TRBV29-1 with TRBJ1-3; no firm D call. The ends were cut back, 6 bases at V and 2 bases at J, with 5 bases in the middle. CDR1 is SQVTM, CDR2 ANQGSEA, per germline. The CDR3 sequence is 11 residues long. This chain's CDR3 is CSVETGNTIYF. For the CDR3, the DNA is TGCAGCGTCGAGACTGGAAACACCATATATTTT.

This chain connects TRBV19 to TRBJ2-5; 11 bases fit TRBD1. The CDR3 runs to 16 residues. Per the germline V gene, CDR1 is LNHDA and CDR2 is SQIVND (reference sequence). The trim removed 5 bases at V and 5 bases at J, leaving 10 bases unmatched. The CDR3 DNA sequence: TGTGCCAGTAGTCCTCCTCGGACAGGGGGCAGGGAGACCCAGTACTTC. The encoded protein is CASSPPRTGGRETQYF.

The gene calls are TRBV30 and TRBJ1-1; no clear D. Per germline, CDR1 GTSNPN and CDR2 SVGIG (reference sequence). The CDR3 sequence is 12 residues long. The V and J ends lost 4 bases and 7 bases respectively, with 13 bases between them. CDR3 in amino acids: CAWTSARREAFF. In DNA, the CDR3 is TGTGCCTGGACGTCAGCCAGGCGTGAAGCTTTCTTT.

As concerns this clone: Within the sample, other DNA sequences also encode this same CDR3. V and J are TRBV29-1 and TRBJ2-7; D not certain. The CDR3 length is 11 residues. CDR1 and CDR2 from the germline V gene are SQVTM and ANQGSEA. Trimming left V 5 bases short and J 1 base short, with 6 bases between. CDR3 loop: CSVKSSYEQYF. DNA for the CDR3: TGCAGCGTTAAGTCTTCCTACGAGCAGTACTTC.

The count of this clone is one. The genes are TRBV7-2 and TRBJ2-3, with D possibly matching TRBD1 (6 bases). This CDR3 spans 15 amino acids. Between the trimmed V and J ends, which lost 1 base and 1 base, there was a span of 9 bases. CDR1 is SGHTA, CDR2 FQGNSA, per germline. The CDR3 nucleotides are TGTGCCAGCAGCTTAGTGACAGGTGGCACAGATACGCAGTATTTT. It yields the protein CASSLVTGGTDTQYF.

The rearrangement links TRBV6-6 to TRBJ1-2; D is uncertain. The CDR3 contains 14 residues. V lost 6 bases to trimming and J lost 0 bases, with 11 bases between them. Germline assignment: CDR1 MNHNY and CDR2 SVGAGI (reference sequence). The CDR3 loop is CASRVGDTNYGYTF. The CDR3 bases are TGTGCCAGCAGGGTTGGGGATACTAACTATGGCTACACCTTC.

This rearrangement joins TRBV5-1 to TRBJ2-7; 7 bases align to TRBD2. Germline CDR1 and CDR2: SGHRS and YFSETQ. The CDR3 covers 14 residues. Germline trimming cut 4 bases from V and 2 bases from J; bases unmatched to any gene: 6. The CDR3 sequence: CASSASGATYEQYF. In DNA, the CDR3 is TGCGCCAGCAGCGCCAGCGGGGCTACCTACGAGCAGTACTTC.

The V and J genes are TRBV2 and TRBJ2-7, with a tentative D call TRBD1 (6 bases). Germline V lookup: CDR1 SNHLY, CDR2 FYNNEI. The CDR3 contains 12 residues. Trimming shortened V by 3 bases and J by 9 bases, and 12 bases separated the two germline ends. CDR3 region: CASSDDRSLQYF. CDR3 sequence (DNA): TGTGCCAGCAGTGATGACAGGTCCTTGCAGTACTTC. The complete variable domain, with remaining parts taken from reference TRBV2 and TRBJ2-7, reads EPEVTQTPSHQVTQMGQEVILRCVPISNHLYFYWYRQILGQKVEFLVSFYNNEISEKSEIFDDQFSVERPDGSNFTLKIRSTKLEDSAMYFCASSDDRSLQYFGPGTRLTVT.

The CDR3 is CASSSDTDTQYF. DNA for the CDR3: TGTGCCAGCAGCTCGGACACAGATACGCAGTATTTT. This chain links TRBV13 with TRBJ2-3; no definite D call. Trimming shortened V by 4 bases and J by 2 bases, and 4 bases separated the two germline ends. The length of the CDR3 is 12 residues. Per germline, CDR1 PRHDT and CDR2 FYEKMQ (reference sequence).